One sample yielded the 16 T cell receptor beta chains listed below, sequenced in a study of blood T cell repertoires in COVID-19. Only in-frame clones appear in the TCRdb table, and some are missing; sequencing was by immunoSEQ multiplex PCR. The table shows around 150,000 clones, with 88% occurring only once. Material for sequencing was peripheral blood. These receptors all come from a man aged 60 to 69 with active or convalescent COVID-19.

The gene calls are TRBV28 and TRBJ2-7; D is perhaps TRBD1 (6 bases). This CDR3 spans 12 amino acids. Germline CDR1 MDHEN, CDR2 SYDVKM. Between the trimmed V and J ends, which lost 6 bases and 3 bases, there was a span of 9 bases. The CDR3 DNA reads as TGTGCCAGCAGGGGGGCAGTCTACGAGCAGTACTTC. This translates into CASRGAVYEQYF.

This sequence joins TRBV19 and TRBJ2-3; tentative D call: TRBD2 (5 bases). The V gene's germline CDR1 is LNHDA and CDR2 SQIVND (reference sequence). V dropped 3 bases and J dropped 0 bases, with 10 bases sitting between them. This CDR3 has 15 amino acids. This CDR3 is CASSMLGKSTDTQYF. CDR3 in DNA: TGTGCCAGTAGTATGCTCGGGAAGAGCACAGATACGCAGTATTTT.

This clone was seen a handful of times. Additional DNA sequences in this sample encode the identical CDR3. This chain links TRBV28 with TRBJ2-3; weak D call: TRBD2 (6 bases). The length of the CDR3 is 13 residues. Germline CDR1 reads MDHEN; CDR2 reads SYDVKM. V lost 6 bases and J 5 bases, leaving 12 bases between the germline ends. CDR3 protein: CASSLRLVDTQYF. The CDR3 nucleotides are TGTGCCAGCAGCCTGCGACTAGTAGATACGCAGTATTTT.

CDR3 loop: CASSYSNPDNSPLHF. CDR3 nucleotides: TGTGCCAGCAGTTACTCGAATCCAGATAATTCACCCCTCCACTTT. V is TRBV6-5 and J is TRBJ1-6; D gene uncertain. The CDR3 length is 15 residues. Trimming left V 0 bases short and J 5 bases short, with 8 bases between. Germline lookup yields CDR1 MNHEY and CDR2 SVGAGI.

The rearrangement joins TRBV27 to TRBJ1-2, with 7 bases aligning to TRBD1. Germline CDR1 MNHEY, CDR2 SMNVEV (reference sequence). V lost 5 bases and J lost 2; bases outside the gene matches: 2. This CDR3 comprises 13 residues. Here the CDR3 DNA reads TGTGCCAGCAGTCCGGACAGGAACTATGGCTACACCTTC. This translates into CASSPDRNYGYTF.

The chain combines TRBV4-3 with TRBJ1-3; no firm D call. This CDR3 is built from 14 residues. Trimming pared 4 bases from V and 3 bases from J, leaving 10 bases between. The germline V gene has CDR1 LGHNA and CDR2 YSLEER. This CDR3 is CASSPGGNGNTIYF. The CDR3 nucleotides are TGCGCCAGCAGCCCTGGAGGGAATGGAAACACCATATATTTT.

CDR3 sequence reads: CASSQGRQGLGANVLTF. The CDR3, as DNA: TGTGCCAGCAGCCAAGGGCGACAGGGACTTGGGGCCAACGTCCTGACTTTC. The chain employs TRBV3-1 (or the pseudogene TRBV3-2) and TRBJ2-6; D is possibly TRBD1 (7 bases). This CDR3 comprises 17 residues. From germline, CDR1 is LGHDT and CDR2 YNNKEL (reference sequence). Trimming left V 1 base short and J 3 bases short, with 13 bases between.

The chain employs TRBV5-4 and TRBJ2-6; 9 bases are a match to TRBD1. Germline-derived CDR1 and CDR2 are SGHNT and YYREEE (reference sequence). The V and J ends lost 4 bases and 3 bases, in that order; junction bases with no gene match: 8. The CDR3 has 17 amino acids. CDR3 sequence reads: CASSGTGGAYGANVLTF. The CDR3, as DNA: TGTGCCAGCAGCGGTACAGGGGGCGCTTATGGGGCCAACGTCCTGACTTTC.

The chain uses TRBV19 and TRBJ1-1, with D perhaps matching TRBD1 (5 bases). The CDR3 covers 14 residues. The V end lost 3 bases, the J end lost 5 bases, and 13 bases lay between the germline ends. Germline V lookup: CDR1 LNHDA, CDR2 SQIVND (reference sequence). In nucleotides, the CDR3 is TGTGCCAGTAGTATGGGGCAGGGTTGGACTGAAGCTTTCTTT. It is translated as CASSMGQGWTEAFF.

The genes are TRBV18 and TRBJ2-7; perhaps TRBD1 as D (6 bases). The CDR3 loop spans 15 amino acids. V shed 6 bases and J shed 0 bases, with 15 bases lying between them. The germline gives CDR1 KGHSH, CDR2 LQKENI. CDR3 loop: CASSGPQGDSYEQYF. The CDR3 nucleotides read TGTGCCAGCTCGGGCCCACAGGGTGACTCCTACGAGCAGTACTTC.

This clone appeared once. The chain joins TRBV6-6 to TRBJ2-1, with TRBD2 matching 8 bases. Germline V CDR1 and CDR2: MNHNY, SVGAGI (reference sequence). Trimming at V came to 5 bases and at J to 7 bases, leaving 16 bases not matched to a gene. This CDR3 is built from 17 residues. CDR3 sequence reads: CASSPFTLAGRGNEQFF. In DNA, the CDR3 is TGTGCCAGCAGTCCCTTCACCCTAGCGGGCCGGGGGAATGAGCAGTTCTTC.

The chain joins TRBV10-1 to TRBJ2-1, with TRBD2 identical over 7 bases. V shed 0 bases and J 9 bases; nucleotides not matched to a gene: 17. Per the germline V gene, CDR1 is WNHNN and CDR2 is SYGVQD (reference sequence). This CDR3 is built from 18 residues. In DNA, the CDR3 is TGCGCCAGCAGTGAGTCGGGGGTTGGGGGGGACGAGAACGGTGAGCAGTTCTTC. This sequence encodes CASSESGVGGDENGEQFF.

In regard to this clone: A much larger clone differs by one base, so this may be a read error. V usage is TRBV28 and J usage is TRBJ2-7; D is uncertain. Germline assignment: CDR1 MDHEN and CDR2 SYDVKM. Trimming pared 4 bases from V and 4 bases from J, leaving 5 bases between. The CDR3 loop spans 11 amino acids. CDR3 sequence: CASSSLYEQYF. In nucleotides, the CDR3 is TGTGCCAGCAGTTCCTTGTACGAGCAGTACTTC.

The chain links TRBV7-6 to TRBJ2-2, with D perhaps matching TRBD1 (6 bases). This CDR3 comprises 15 residues. V lost 2 bases and J lost 7, with 14 bases in between. Germline values: CDR1 SGHVS, CDR2 FNYEAQ. The DNA of the CDR3 is TGTGCCAGCAGCTTATGGGGTGCAGGGGACGGGGAGCTGTTTTTT. It is translated as CASSLWGAGDGELFF. Full variable domain (missing parts from reference TRBV7-6 and TRBJ2-2): GAGVSQSPRYKVTKRGQDVALRCDPISGHVSLYWYRQALGQGPEFLTYFNYEAQQDKSGLPNDRFSAERPEGSISTLTIQRTEQRDSAMYRCASSLWGAGDGELFFGEGSRLTVL.

V and J are TRBV28 and TRBJ2-7, with D unresolved. The ends were cut back, 4 bases at V and 0 bases at J, with 13 bases in the middle. CDR3 length: 15 amino acids. Per germline, CDR1 MDHEN and CDR2 SYDVKM. CDR3 nucleotide sequence: TGTGCCAGCAGTTCCACACGGGTCTCCTCCTACGAGCAGTACTTC. This encodes CASSSTRVSSYEQYF.

This chain links TRBV7-9 with TRBJ2-6; D remains unclear. The CDR3 length is 11 residues. Trimming removed 8 bases at V and 5 bases at J, with 4 bases between. Germline assignment: CDR1 SEHNR and CDR2 FQNEAQ (reference sequence). This CDR3 reads CASVWANVLTF. The CDR3 nucleotides are TGTGCCAGCGTCTGGGCCAACGTCCTGACTTTC.